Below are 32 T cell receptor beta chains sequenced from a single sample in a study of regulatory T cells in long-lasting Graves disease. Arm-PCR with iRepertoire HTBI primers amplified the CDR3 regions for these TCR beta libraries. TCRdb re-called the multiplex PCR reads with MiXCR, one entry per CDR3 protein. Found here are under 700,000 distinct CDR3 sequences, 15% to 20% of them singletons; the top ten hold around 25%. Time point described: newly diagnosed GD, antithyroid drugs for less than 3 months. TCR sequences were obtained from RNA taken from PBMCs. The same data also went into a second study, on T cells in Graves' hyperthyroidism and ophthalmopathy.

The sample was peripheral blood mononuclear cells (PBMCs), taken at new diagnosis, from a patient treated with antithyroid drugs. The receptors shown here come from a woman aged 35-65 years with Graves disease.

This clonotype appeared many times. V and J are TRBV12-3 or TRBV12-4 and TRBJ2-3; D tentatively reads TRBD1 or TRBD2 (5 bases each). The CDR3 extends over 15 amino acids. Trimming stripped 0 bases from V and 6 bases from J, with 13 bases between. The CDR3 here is CASSLAWDPQDTQYF. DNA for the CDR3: TGTGCCAGCAGTTTAGCTTGGGACCCCCAGGATACGCAGTATTTT.

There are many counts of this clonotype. The CDR3 coding sequence is TGTGCCAGCAGCTTAGCTGGGGCGCAGAACGAGCAGTACTTC. It encodes CASSLAGAQNEQYF. This chain uses TRBV7-2 with TRBJ2-7, with a tentative D call TRBD1 (5 bases). The germline V gene has CDR1 SGHTA and CDR2 FQGNSA. V was clipped by 0 bases and J by 5 bases, with 11 bases between them. The CDR3 runs 14 residues.

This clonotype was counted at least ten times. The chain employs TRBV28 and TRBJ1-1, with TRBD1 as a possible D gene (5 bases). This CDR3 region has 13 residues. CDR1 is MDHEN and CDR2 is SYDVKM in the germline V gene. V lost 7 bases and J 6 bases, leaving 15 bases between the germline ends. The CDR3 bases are TGTGCCAGCATCACCGGGGGTCGCGCTGAAGCTTTCTTT. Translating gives CASITGGRAEAFF.

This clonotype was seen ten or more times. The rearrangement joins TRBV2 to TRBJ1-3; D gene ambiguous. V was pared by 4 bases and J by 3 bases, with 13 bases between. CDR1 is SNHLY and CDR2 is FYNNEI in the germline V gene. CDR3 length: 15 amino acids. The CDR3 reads CASSVVIVSGNTIYF. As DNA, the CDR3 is TGTGCCAGCAGTGTTGTGATCGTCAGTGGAAACACCATATATTTT.

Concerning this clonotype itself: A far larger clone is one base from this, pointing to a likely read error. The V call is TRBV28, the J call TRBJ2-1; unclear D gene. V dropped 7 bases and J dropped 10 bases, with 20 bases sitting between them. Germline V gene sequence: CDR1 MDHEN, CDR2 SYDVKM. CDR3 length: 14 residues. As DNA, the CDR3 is TGTGCCAGCACCACCCAGGCCTACTCCTACGAGCAGTTCTTC. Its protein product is CASTTQAYSYEQFF.

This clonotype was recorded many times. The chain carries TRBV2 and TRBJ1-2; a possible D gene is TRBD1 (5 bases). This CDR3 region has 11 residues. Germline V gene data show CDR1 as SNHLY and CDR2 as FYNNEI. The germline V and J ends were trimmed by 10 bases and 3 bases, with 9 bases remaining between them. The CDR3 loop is CAIGGDYGYTF. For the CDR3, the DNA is TGTGCCATCGGGGGTGACTATGGCTACACCTTC.

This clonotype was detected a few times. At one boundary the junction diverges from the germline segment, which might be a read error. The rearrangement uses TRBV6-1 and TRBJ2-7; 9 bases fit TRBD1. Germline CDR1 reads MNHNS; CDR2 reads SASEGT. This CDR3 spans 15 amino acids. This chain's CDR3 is CASTTGGQGPYEQHF. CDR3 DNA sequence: TGTGCCAGCACCACCGGGGGACAGGGACCCTACGAGCAGCACTTC.

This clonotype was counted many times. CDR3 coding DNA: TGTGCCAGCAGCCAAGATAGGTGGGGTTACTCTGGAAACACCATATATTTT. Its protein is CASSQDRWGYSGNTIYF. This chain links TRBV3-1 with TRBJ1-3; D not certain. CDR3 length: 17 residues. V was clipped by 0 bases and J by 0 bases, with 12 bases between them. The germline V gene encodes CDR1 LGHDT and CDR2 YNNKEL (reference sequence).

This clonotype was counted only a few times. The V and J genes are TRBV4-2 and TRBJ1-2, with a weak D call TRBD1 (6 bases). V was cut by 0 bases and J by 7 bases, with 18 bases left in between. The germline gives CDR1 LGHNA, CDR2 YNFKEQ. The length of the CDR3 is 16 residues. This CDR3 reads CASSQEGGTPHFGYTF. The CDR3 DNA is TGTGCCAGCAGCCAAGAGGGAGGGACACCTCATTTTGGCTACACCTTC.

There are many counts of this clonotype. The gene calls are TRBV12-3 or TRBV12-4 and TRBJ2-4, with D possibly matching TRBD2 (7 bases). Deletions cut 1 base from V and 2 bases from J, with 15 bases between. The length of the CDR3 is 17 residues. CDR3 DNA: TGTGCCAGCAGTTTAGAGGGGGGGGGCCCCTCCAAAAACATTCAGTACTTC. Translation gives CASSLEGGGPSKNIQYF.

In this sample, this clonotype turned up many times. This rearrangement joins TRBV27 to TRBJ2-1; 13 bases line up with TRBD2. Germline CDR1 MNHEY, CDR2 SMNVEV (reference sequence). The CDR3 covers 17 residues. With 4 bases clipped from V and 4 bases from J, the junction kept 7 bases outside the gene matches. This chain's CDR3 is CASSWTSGGSRYNEQFF. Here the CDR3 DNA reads TGTGCCAGCAGTTGGACTAGCGGGGGTAGTCGATACAATGAGCAGTTCTTC.

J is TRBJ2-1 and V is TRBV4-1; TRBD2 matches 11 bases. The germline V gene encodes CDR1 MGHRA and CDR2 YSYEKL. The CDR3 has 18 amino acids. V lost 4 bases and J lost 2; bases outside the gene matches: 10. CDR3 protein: CASSPTPTSGGTYNEQFF. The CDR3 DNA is TGCGCCAGCAGCCCAACCCCCACTAGCGGGGGAACCTACAATGAGCAGTTCTTC.

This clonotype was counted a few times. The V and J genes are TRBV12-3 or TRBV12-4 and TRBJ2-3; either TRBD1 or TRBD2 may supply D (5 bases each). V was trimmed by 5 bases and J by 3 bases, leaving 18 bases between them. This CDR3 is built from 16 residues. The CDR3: CASSRPGAPGTDTQYF. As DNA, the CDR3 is TGTGCCAGCAGTCGACCCGGGGCCCCTGGGACAGATACGCAGTATTTT.

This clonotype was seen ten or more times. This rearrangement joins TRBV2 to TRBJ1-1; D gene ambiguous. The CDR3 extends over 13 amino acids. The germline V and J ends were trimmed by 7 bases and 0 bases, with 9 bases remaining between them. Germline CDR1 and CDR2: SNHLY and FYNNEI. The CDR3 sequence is CASKNSMNTEAFF. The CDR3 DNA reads TGTGCCAGCAAGAACAGCATGAACACTGAAGCTTTCTTT.

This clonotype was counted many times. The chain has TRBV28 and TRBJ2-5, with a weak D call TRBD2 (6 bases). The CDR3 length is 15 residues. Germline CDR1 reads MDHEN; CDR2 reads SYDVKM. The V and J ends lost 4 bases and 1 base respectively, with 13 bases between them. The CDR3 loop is CASSSGAGTQETQYF. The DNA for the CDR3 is TGTGCCAGCAGTTCTGGGGCGGGGACCCAAGAGACCCAGTACTTC.

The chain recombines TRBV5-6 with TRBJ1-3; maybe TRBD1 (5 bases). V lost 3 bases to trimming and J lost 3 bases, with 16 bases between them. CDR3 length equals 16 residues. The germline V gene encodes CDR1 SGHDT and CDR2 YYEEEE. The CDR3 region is CASSWDRGGIGNTIYF. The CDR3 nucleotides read TGTGCCAGCAGCTGGGACCGCGGTGGGATTGGAAACACCATATATTTT.

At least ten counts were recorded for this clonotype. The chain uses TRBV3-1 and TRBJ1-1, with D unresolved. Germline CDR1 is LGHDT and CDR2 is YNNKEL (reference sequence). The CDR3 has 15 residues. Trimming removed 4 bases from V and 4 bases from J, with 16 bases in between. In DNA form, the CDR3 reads TGTGCCAGCAGCCCCGGATGGGGAGTTGGCACTGAAGCTTTCTTT. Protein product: CASSPGWGVGTEAFF. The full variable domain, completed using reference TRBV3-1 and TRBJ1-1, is DTAVSQTPKYLVTQMGNDKSIKCEQNLGHDTMYWYKQDSKKFLKIMFSYNNKELIINETVPNRFSPKSPDKAHLNLHINSLELGDSAVYFCASSPGWGVGTEAFFGQGTRLTVV.

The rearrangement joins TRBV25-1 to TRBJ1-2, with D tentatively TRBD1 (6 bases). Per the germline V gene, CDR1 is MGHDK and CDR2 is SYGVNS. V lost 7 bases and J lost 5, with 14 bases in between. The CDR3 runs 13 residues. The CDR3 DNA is TGTGCCAGCAACCCTTCCGGGACATATGGCTACACCTTC. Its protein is CASNPSGTYGYTF.

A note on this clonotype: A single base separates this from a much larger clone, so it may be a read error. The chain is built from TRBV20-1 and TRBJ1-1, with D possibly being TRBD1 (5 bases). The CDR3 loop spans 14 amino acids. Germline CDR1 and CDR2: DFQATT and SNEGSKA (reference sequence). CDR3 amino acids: CSARHGTLNTGAFF. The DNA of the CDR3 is TGCAGTGCTAGACACGGGACCCTGAACACTGGAGCTTTCTTT.

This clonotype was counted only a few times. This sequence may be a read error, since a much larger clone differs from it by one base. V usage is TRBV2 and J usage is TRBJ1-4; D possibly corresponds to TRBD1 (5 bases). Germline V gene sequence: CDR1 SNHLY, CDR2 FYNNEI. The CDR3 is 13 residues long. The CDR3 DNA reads TGTGCCAGCAGGACAGCAACTAATGAAAGACTGTTTTTT. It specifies CASRTATNERLFF. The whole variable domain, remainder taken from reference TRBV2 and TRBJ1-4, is EPEVTQTPSHQVTQMGQEVILRCVPISNHLYFYWYRQILGQKVEFLVSFYNNEISEKSEIFDDQFSVERPDGSNFTLKIRSTKLEDSAMYFCASRTATNERLFFGSGTQLSVL.

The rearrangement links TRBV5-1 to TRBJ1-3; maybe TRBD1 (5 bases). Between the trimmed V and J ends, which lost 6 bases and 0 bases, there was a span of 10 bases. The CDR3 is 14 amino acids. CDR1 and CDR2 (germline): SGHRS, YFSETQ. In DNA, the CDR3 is TGCGCCAGCACCGGGGCAGACTCTGGAAACACCATATATTTT. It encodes CASTGADSGNTIYF.

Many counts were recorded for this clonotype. The CDR3 DNA is TGTGCCAGCAGTGAAACCGGGACAGGGGTTGGGACTGAAGCTTTCTTT. Amino acids: CASSETGTGVGTEAFF. The V gene is TRBV2, the J gene TRBJ1-1; TRBD1 aligns across 10 bases. The germline V gene encodes CDR1 SNHLY and CDR2 FYNNEI. The CDR3 is 16 residues long. Trimming cost V 2 bases and J 5 bases; bases outside gene matches: 8. Full variable domain (outside the CDR3, taken from reference TRBV2 and TRBJ1-1): EPEVTQTPSHQVTQMGQEVILRCVPISNHLYFYWYRQILGQKVEFLVSFYNNEISEKSEIFDDQFSVERPDGSNFTLKIRSTKLEDSAMYFCASSETGTGVGTEAFFGQGTRLTVV.

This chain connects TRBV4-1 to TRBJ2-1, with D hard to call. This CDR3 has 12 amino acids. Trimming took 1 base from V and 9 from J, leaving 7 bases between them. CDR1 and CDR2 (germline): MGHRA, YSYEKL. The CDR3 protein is CASSQVLGEQFF. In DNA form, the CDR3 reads TGCGCCAGCAGCCAAGTATTGGGTGAGCAGTTCTTC.

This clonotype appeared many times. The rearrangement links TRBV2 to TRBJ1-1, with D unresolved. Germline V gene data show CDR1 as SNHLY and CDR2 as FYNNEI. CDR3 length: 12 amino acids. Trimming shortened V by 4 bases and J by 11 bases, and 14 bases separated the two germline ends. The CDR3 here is CASSVGRIWAFF. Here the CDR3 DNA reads TGTGCCAGCAGTGTAGGGCGGATCTGGGCTTTCTTT.

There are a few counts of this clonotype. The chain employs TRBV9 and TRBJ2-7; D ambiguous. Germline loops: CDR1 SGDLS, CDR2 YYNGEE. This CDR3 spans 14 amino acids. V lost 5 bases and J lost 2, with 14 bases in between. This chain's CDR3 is CASSETEPTYEQYF. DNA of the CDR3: TGTGCCAGCAGTGAAACGGAGCCTACCTACGAGCAGTACTTC.

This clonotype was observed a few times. The CDR3: CASRRRGQGTGQPQHF. DNA of the CDR3: TGTGCCAGCAGACGCAGAGGACAGGGGACTGGTCAGCCCCAGCATTTT. The rearrangement joins TRBV12-3 or TRBV12-4 to TRBJ1-5, with TRBD1 matching 9 bases. The CDR3 loop spans 16 amino acids. The junction had 12 bases not matched to a gene; V was cut back by 6 bases and J by 6 bases.

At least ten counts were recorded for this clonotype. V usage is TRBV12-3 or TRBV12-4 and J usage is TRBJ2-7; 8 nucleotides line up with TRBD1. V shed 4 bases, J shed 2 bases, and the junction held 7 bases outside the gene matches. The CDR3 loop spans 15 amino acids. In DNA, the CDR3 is TGTGCCAGCAGTTACCAGGGGGCCTCCACCTACGAGCAGTACTTC. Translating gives CASSYQGASTYEQYF.

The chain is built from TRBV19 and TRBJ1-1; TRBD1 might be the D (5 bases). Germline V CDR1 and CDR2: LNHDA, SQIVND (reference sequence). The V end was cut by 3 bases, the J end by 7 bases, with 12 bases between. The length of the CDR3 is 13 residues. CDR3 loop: CASSIRQPHEAFF. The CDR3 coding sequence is TGTGCCAGTAGTATCCGACAGCCCCATGAAGCTTTCTTT.

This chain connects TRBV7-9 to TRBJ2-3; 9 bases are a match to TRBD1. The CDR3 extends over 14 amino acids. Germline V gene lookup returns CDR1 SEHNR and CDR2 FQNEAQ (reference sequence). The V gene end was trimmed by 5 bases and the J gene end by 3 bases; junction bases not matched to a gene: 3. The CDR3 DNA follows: TGTGCCAGCAGCCGGGACAGGGCAACAGATACGCAGTATTTT. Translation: CASSRDRATDTQYF.

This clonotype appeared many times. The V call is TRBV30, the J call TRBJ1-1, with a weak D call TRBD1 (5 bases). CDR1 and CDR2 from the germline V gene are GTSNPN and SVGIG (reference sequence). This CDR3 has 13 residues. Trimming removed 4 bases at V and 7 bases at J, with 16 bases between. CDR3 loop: CAWNQGLGSEAFF. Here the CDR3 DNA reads TGTGCCTGGAATCAGGGATTAGGTAGTGAAGCTTTCTTT.

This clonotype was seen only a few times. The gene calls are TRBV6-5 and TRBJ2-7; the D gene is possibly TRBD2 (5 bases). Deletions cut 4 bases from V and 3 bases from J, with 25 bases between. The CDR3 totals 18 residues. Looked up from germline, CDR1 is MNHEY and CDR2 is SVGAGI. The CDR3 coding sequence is TGTGCCAGCAGTTCTACTGCGGGTGGGCCTTCCCGAGTCTACGAGCAGTACTTC. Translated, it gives CASSSTAGGPSRVYEQYF.

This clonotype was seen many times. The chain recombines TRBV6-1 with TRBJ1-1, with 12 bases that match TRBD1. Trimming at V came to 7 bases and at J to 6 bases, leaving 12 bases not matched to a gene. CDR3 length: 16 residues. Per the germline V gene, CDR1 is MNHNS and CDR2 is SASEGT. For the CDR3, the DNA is TGTGCCAGCATCTCATGGGGGGACAGGGGGCATGCTGAAGCTTTCTTT. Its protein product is CASISWGDRGHAEAFF.